This T cell receptor (beta chain) was profiled in a study of T cell changes during pregnancy in multiple sclerosis. CDR3 length: 13 amino acids. Trimming cost V 9 bases and J 7 bases, with 16 bases left between them. Germline V CDR1 and CDR2: LGHNT, FRNRAP. Sequencing used immunoSEQ multiplex PCR; TCRdb keeps in-frame clones, though not all of them. Found here are about 79,000 clones, around 90% of them singletons; the top ten hold 0.4% to 0.6%. The sequence derives from a female donor with multiple sclerosis, enrolled in a pregnancy study. The rearrangement links TRBV12-5 to TRBJ1-5; D is unclear. The source material was CD4+ T cells from peripheral blood mononuclear cells, sampled in the second trimester of pregnancy. CDR3 in amino acids: CASGLSSGQPQHF. In DNA, the CDR3 is TGTGCTAGCGGACTTTCCAGTGGACAGCCCCAGCATTTT.